This TCR beta chain came from a study of T-cell reconstitution after alpha-beta-depleted transplantation in children. This clonotype was counted a few times. Unique molecular identifiers were used to barcode this TCRbeta library. TCRdb analysed the PCR reads with MiXCR anew, one entry per CDR3 protein. The sample holds 500,000 to 600,000 distinct CDR3 sequences, about 16% seen once. Germline V CDR1 and CDR2: MNHNS, SASEGT. With 6 bases removed from V and 9 bases from J, the gap between germline ends came to 15 bases. The CDR3 extends over 14 amino acids. Sequenced material: PBMCs from the stem cell graft donor, taken from the stem cell graft. The receptor comes from a human donor who donated a stem cell graft to a child with acute lymphoblastic leukemia. The gene calls are TRBV6-1 and TRBJ1-6; D unresolved. The CDR3 spells CASRGSLFRSPLHF. CDR3 sequence (DNA): TGTGCCAGCAGGGGCAGTCTATTTCGTTCACCCCTCCACTTT.